Sequencing of this T cell receptor (beta chain) was carried out in a study of T cell repertoires in cytomegalovirus infection. The wider study: Selection of CMV epitopes for the study included recently identified HLA-C-restricted and well-studied HLA-B-restricted ones. Matching HLA type and CMV infection were both indicated by public TCR beta signatures.

Notes on the study in general: HLA-C-restricted CMV-specific TCR beta clonotypes were dominant in the ex vivo response.

TCRdb called the reads again in MiXCR, with one record for every CDR3 protein. The data contain tens of thousands of distinct CDR3 sequences, about 18% of them singletons. The CDR3 covers 14 residues. Trimming left V 6 bases short and J 2 bases short, with 11 bases between. About this clonotype itself: Its antigen is undetermined. This likely comes from a read error, as the CDR3 has no conserved phenylalanine or tryptophan at its end.

Material: CD8+ T cells from cultured PBMCs, obtained from culture after CMV antigen stimulation. The clonotype was recovered from a human donor in good health (CMV status not recorded). Some clones in this sample may be carry-over from other donors' samples. The chain is built from TRBV12-3 or TRBV12-4 and TRBJ2-1; tentatively, D is TRBD1 (6 bases). The CDR3 DNA reads TGTGCCAGCAGCAACTGGGACACCTACAATGAGCAGTTCTTA. Translation gives CASSNWDTYNEQFL.